Listed below are T cell receptor beta chains from one sample, sequenced in a study of control samples from healthy donors and cancer patients. The assay was immunoSEQ multiplex PCR, and TCRdb's table has in-frame clones only and misses some. This sample yields about 22,000 clones, of which around 83% are seen a single time; approximately 25% belongs to the top ten. What was sequenced was PBMCs. These receptors were taken from a man in his sixties with head and neck cancer. CDR3s include the opening cysteine and the closing phenylalanine or tryptophan. A D gene is named only where the DNA matches it firmly. Expanded clones get a size class; other rows say once, few or many, or leave the size out.

v_call	d_call	clone_size	j_call	cdr3_nt	cdr3_aa
TRBV7-2	.	few	TRBJ1-1	TGTGCCAGCAGCCGTGGGGGGCCGAACACTGAAGCTTTCTTT	CASSRGGPNTEAFF
TRBV5-4	.	once	TRBJ1-1	TGTGCCAGCAGCTTGGACAACTTGAACACTGAAGCTTTCTTT	CASSLDNLNTEAFF
TRBV19	.	.	TRBJ2-6	TGTGCCAGTAGTCCCCTTATGGGGCTAAGCTCTGGGGCCAACGTCCTGACTTTC	CASSPLMGLSSGANVLTF
TRBV14	TRBD1	.	TRBJ1-2	TGTGCCAGCAGCCCCCTGACAGGGAGTATTTATGGCTACACCTTC	CASSPLTGSIYGYTF
TRBV6-6	.	.	TRBJ1-1	TGTGCCAGCAGTCCACAGTTAGAGTCAGCGGGAGGAACTGAAGCTTTCTTT	CASSPQLESAGGTEAFF
TRBV2	.	.	TRBJ2-3	TGTGCCAGCAGTGACGAACTCACAGATACGCAGTATTTT	CASSDELTDTQYF
TRBV2	.	.	TRBJ1-4	TGTGCCAGCCTGAGGGCCAGAGGTGAAAAACTGTTTTTT	CASLRARGEKLFF
TRBV18	.	.	TRBJ1-1	TGTGCCAGCTCACCGGAGAGCATTGAAGCTTTCTTT	CASSPESIEAFF
TRBV7-2	.	once	TRBJ1-2	TGTGCCAGCAGCTTAGTTTTTGGGGCTAACTATGGCTACACCTTC	CASSLVFGANYGYTF
TRBV19	.	.	TRBJ2-1	TGTGCCAGTAGTACGAGGGACTCCGGGGTGTCACTGTTCTTC	CASSTRDSGVSLFF
TRBV5-1	TRBD2	once	TRBJ2-5	TGCGCCAGCAGCTTGGACGGGACTAGCGTAGAGACCCAGTACTTC	CASSLDGTSVETQYF
TRBV14	TRBD1	.	TRBJ2-7	TGTGCCAGCAGCCCCGCCCTGACAGGGTCCTACGAGCAGTACTTC	CASSPALTGSYEQYF
TRBV27	.	.	TRBJ2-3	TGTGCCAGCAGACAAAGGCCCTATAGCACAGATACGCAGTATTTT	CASRQRPYSTDTQYF
TRBV2	.	once	TRBJ2-5	TGTGCCAGCAGCCCGAGGCAGGGGCAAGAGACCCAGTACTTC	CASSPRQGQETQYF
TRBV19	TRBD2	.	TRBJ2-1	TGTGCCAGTAGTATTGGACTAGCGGGACACAATGAGCAGTTCTTC	CASSIGLAGHNEQFF
TRBV18	.	.	TRBJ1-3	TGTGCCAGCTCACCGGACATACACTCTGGAAACACCATATATTTT	CASSPDIHSGNTIYF
TRBV7-2	.	.	TRBJ1-2	TGTGCCAGCAGCTTAGCCGGTCCTAACTATGGCTACACCTTC	CASSLAGPNYGYTF
TRBV27	.	.	TRBJ1-1	TGTGCCAGCAGTTTATCGAGGAACAGCTACGCTGAAGCTTTCTTT	CASSLSRNSYAEAFF
TRBV2	.	once	TRBJ2-3	TGTGCCAGCAGCGCAGGGAATGTGGCCACAGATACGCAGTATTTT	CASSAGNVATDTQYF
TRBV7-2	.	.	TRBJ2-3	TGTGCCAGCAGCTCCTTCCCACGAGGGGGAAACACAGATACGCAGTATTTT	CASSSFPRGGNTDTQYF
TRBV27	.	.	TRBJ2-1	TGTGCCAGCAGTTTCGGACTATTCTCTTCCTACAATGAGCAGTTCTTC	CASSFGLFSSYNEQFF
TRBV19	.	medium-sized	TRBJ1-5	TGTGCCAGTAGTATTGGAGCTCAGCCCCAGCATTTT	CASSIGAQPQHF
TRBV5-5	TRBD2	.	TRBJ2-1	TGTGCCAGCAGCTTGGGACTAGCGGGGGACAGTGAGCAGTTCTTC	CASSLGLAGDSEQFF
TRBV5-1	.	once	TRBJ2-2	TGCGCCAGCAGCTTGGCCCCGAGGGACGGGGAGCTGTTTTTT	CASSLAPRDGELFF
TRBV19	TRBD1	.	TRBJ1-5	TGTGCCAGTAGCCCGACAGGGGGCTACACGGGGCCCCAGCATTTT	CASSPTGGYTGPQHF
TRBV11-3	TRBD1	.	TRBJ2-1	TGTGCCAGCAGCTTGACAGGGTCGGGGCAGTTCTTC	CASSLTGSGQFF
TRBV10-2	.	.	TRBJ1-1	TGCGCCAGCAGTGAGGGGGGGGAAGCTTTCTTT	CASSEGGEAFF
TRBV28	.	.	TRBJ2-7	TGTGCCAGCACCTCGGGGACCTACGAGCAGTACTTC	CASTSGTYEQYF
TRBV28	.	.	TRBJ2-4	TGTGCCAGCAGTCATATCACAGGTGGGAACATTCAGTACTTC	CASSHITGGNIQYF
TRBV28	TRBD1	once	TRBJ2-1	TGTGCCAGCATCCCACAGGGGCCACACAATGAGCAGTTCTTC	CASIPQGPHNEQFF
TRBV7-6	.	once	TRBJ2-1	TGTGCCAGCAGCTTTACAGACAATGAGCAGTTCTTC	CASSFTDNEQFF
TRBV19	.	.	TRBJ1-5	TGTGCCAGTAGACTTACAGGTACTTTTAGCAATCAGCCCCAGCATTTT	CASRLTGTFSNQPQHF
TRBV27	TRBD2	.	TRBJ2-3	TGTGCCAGCAGACGACTAGCGCCGAGCACAGATACGCAGTATTTT	CASRRLAPSTDTQYF
TRBV20-1	.	.	TRBJ1-1	TGCAGTGCTCCTAGCGGGACAAAAGCTTTCTTT	CSAPSGTKAFF
TRBV7-2	.	.	TRBJ2-2	TGTGCCAGCAGCTTAAGAGCGGGTCGAAACACCGGGGAGCTGTTTTTT	CASSLRAGRNTGELFF
TRBV19	TRBD1	.	TRBJ2-1	TGTGCCAGTAGTATAGAGTCGGGACAGAGTCAGGTCAGGCCGTTCTTC	CASSIESGQSQVRPFF
TRBV5-6	TRBD1	.	TRBJ2-7	TGTGCCAGCAGCTTCGACAGGGGCAGGGCTCTGGACGAGCAGTACTTC	CASSFDRGRALDEQYF
TRBV7-2	TRBD2	.	TRBJ2-7	TGTGCCAGCAGCTTAGGGCGGGGGATCACCTACGAGCAGTACTTC	CASSLGRGITYEQYF
TRBV5-1	TRBD2	.	TRBJ2-3	TGCGCCAGCAGCAGGGAGCCGCCGGGACTAGCGGGAGTGGATACGCAGTATTTT	CASSREPPGLAGVDTQYF